Presented here are 4 T cell receptor beta chains from one specimen sequenced in a study of CD8 T cells in Susac syndrome. It was with random hexamers that roughly 0.5 to 1 ug RNA was reverse transcribed. TCRdb ran MiXCR on the immunoSEQ multiplex PCR reads and lists one entry per CDR3 protein. The sample includes roughly 200,000 distinct CDR3 sequences, 94% seen only once; the top ten take 0.12%. The sample consisted of CD4+ T cells from PBMCs. The receptors here all came from a human donor with Susac syndrome.

The chain carries TRBV3-1 and TRBJ2-5, with a tentative D call TRBD2 (6 bases). The CDR3 loop spans 14 amino acids. V shed 4 bases and J shed 3 bases, with 12 bases lying between them. CDR1 is LGHDT and CDR2 is YNNKEL in the germline V gene (reference sequence). For the CDR3, the DNA is TGTGCCAGCAGCCGACATGGGACTGAAGAGACCCAGTACTTC. This codes for CASSRHGTEETQYF.

V is TRBV12-3 or TRBV12-4 and J is TRBJ2-1, with 10 bases matching TRBD1. The length of the CDR3 is 16 residues. V was clipped by 7 bases and J by 0 bases; unmatched bases: 6. Here the CDR3 reads CASIRGQGSSYNEQFF. For the CDR3, the DNA is TGTGCCAGCATTAGGGGACAGGGGAGCTCCTACAATGAGCAGTTCTTC.

The J gene is TRBJ2-3, the V gene TRBV2; D perhaps matches TRBD1 (7 bases). Germline lookup yields CDR1 SNHLY and CDR2 FYNNEI. The CDR3 covers 15 residues. The V end was cut by 8 bases, the J end by 5 bases, with 20 bases between. Written as DNA, the CDR3 is TGTGCCAGCCTTAGAGGACAGGTCGGGGGAGATACGCAGTATTTT. Translated: CASLRGQVGGDTQYF.

V gene TRBV10-3 combines with J gene TRBJ2-5, with D maybe TRBD1 (5 bases). V was shortened by 3 bases and J by 4 bases, with 15 bases between the two germline ends. CDR3 size: 15 residues. Germline V gene lookup returns CDR1 ENHRY and CDR2 SYGVKD. In DNA, the CDR3 is TGTGCCATCAGTGACCCAGCTCAGGGTGGAGAGACCCAGTACTTC. This sequence encodes CAISDPAQGGETQYF.